This TCR beta chain is from a study of blood T cell repertoires in COVID-19. The overall study: Sources were T cells, B-cell-depleted T cells, or PBMCs; the material itself was cDNA or gDNA.

This study enrolled people aged about 18 to 100 from about 24 US geographic areas. Participants' reported clinical history set cohort assignment. Authors' processing steps: Estimates of nucleated cell counts were drawn from the amplification of reference gene primers. Repertoires were generated with immunoSEQ multiplex PCR, while TCRdb's copy carries only in-frame clones and drops some. V and J calls and clone size are those listed in that table; D and trimming were worked out from the DNA. The sample holds about 160,000 clones, roughly 80% seen once. This clonotype was sampled from a woman between 40 and 55 years old with acute COVID-19. The sequenced sample consisted of PBMCs or T cells enriched from blood (not recorded which).

For the CDR3, the DNA is TGTGCCAGCAGCCCATCACTAGCGGGAGTATCCTACGAGCAGTACTTC. Protein product: CASSPSLAGVSYEQYF. The V and J genes are TRBV27 and TRBJ2-7; 11 bases match TRBD2. V was clipped by 6 bases and J by 1 base; unmatched bases: 8. The CDR3 covers 16 residues. From germline, CDR1 is MNHEY and CDR2 SMNVEV (reference sequence).